Shown below are 3 T cell receptor beta chains from a single sample sequenced in a study of T-cell memory formation after mild COVID-19 (dated by TCRdb to about 2021). The library was obtained by 5' RACE. Sequencing used an Illumina NovaSeq 6000. TCRdb reprocessing: public reads trimmed at Q25 with fastp, clones called with MiXCR, in-frame beta chains kept. Each entry is one CDR3 protein sequence, shown with its most common DNA and genes. Within this sample are under 300,000 distinct CDR3 sequences, with roughly 10% of them counted one time only. More than 20% of the sample comes from the top ten. The sample was PBMCs or a T cell subset sorted from them (not recorded which). These receptors all stem from a man between 18 and 29 years old who had mild COVID-19 (a few samples of this study predate the infection). The sample titles of this study are shuffled in the database, so cell type and time point are left out; the donor was told from shared clones.

This clonotype was recorded many times. The rearrangement uses TRBV5-1 and TRBJ2-3; 12 bases map to TRBD2. The V gene's germline CDR1 is SGHRS and CDR2 YFSETQ. J was trimmed by 0 bases and V by 1 base; bases with no gene match: 6. This CDR3 contains 18 residues. As DNA, the CDR3 is TGCGCCAGCAGCTTGATGGCTAGCGGGGGGGCTAGCACAGATACGCAGTATTTT. Amino acids: CASSLMASGGASTDTQYF.

This clonotype occurred many times. J is TRBJ2-3 and V is TRBV12-3 or TRBV12-4; unclear D gene. The V and J ends lost 8 bases and 4 bases respectively, with 13 bases between them. This CDR3 contains 13 residues. DNA for the CDR3: TGTGCCAGCTTCGGCGGAAAGGCAGATACGCAGTATTTT. Translated: CASFGGKADTQYF.

The V call is TRBV7-2, the J call TRBJ1-2, with a tentative D call TRBD1 (5 bases). Per the germline V gene, CDR1 is SGHTA and CDR2 is FQGNSA. The V gene lost 4 bases and the J gene lost 7 bases, with 13 bases spanning the gap. The CDR3 extends over 13 amino acids. CDR3 residues: CASSWDRVPGYTF. In nucleotides, the CDR3 is TGTGCCAGCAGCTGGGACCGGGTCCCTGGCTACACCTTC.